Shown below are 31 T cell receptor beta chains from a single sample sequenced in a study of blood T cell repertoires in COVID-19. The method was immunoSEQ multiplex PCR; TCRdb's version includes in-frame clones alone and lacks a portion of them. Of over 200,000 clones listed, about 87% are singletons. Sequencing was done on a sample of PBMCs or T cells enriched from blood (not recorded which). The receptors shown here come from a woman aged 30 to 39 who had been exposed to COVID-19.

The chain employs TRBV10-3 and TRBJ2-5, with unresolved D. CDR1 ENHRY and CDR2 SYGVKD come from the germline V gene. This CDR3 region has 15 residues. V lost 6 bases and J lost 1, with 15 bases in between. CDR3 sequence reads: CAIRISLGGQETQYF. The CDR3, as DNA: TGTGCCATCAGAATATCCCTAGGTGGCCAAGAGACCCAGTACTTC.

This sequence joins TRBV11-2 and TRBJ1-2; a weak D match, TRBD1 (5 bases). The CDR3 extends over 13 amino acids. The germline V gene has CDR1 SGHAT and CDR2 FQNNGV. V shed 5 bases and J shed 8 bases, with 15 bases lying between them. The CDR3 DNA is TGTGCCAGCAGCACACGACAGATTAGCGGCTACACCTTC. This encodes CASSTRQISGYTF.

V gene TRBV4-2 combines with J gene TRBJ2-1; perhaps TRBD2 as D (6 bases). Germline V CDR1 and CDR2: LGHNA, YNFKEQ. V gave up 0 bases and J gave up 12 bases, with 18 bases separating them. The CDR3 loop spans 15 amino acids. CDR3 protein: CASSQDQRASKGQFF. CDR3 nucleotide sequence: TGTGCCAGCAGCCAAGATCAGCGGGCTAGCAAAGGGCAGTTCTTC.

V usage is TRBV27 and J usage is TRBJ1-1; D is possibly TRBD1 (5 bases). The V and J ends lost 7 bases and 3 bases respectively, with 12 bases between them. CDR1 and CDR2 from the germline V gene are MNHEY and SMNVEV (reference sequence). The CDR3 is 13 residues long. CDR3 region: CASTQGPHTEAFF. Here the CDR3 DNA reads TGTGCCAGCACTCAGGGCCCACACACTGAAGCTTTCTTT.

The chain is built from TRBV11-2 and TRBJ2-7; 11 bases line up with TRBD2. The CDR3 contains 17 residues. Germline CDR1 reads SGHAT; CDR2 reads FQNNGV. The trim removed 5 bases at V and 5 bases at J, leaving 14 bases unmatched. CDR3 bases: TGTGCCAGCAGCCACGGACTAGCGGGCCTTTCTGCCAACGAGCAGTACTTC. Translation: CASSHGLAGLSANEQYF.

This clone was detected only once. The chain is built from TRBV5-5 and TRBJ2-7; D remains ambiguous. Deletions cut 0 bases from V and 5 bases from J, with 9 bases between. The CDR3 loop spans 13 amino acids. Per germline, CDR1 SGHKS and CDR2 YYEKEE (reference sequence). The CDR3 coding sequence is TGTGCCAGCAGCTTGGCCTTTGGGCACGAGCAGTACTTC. The encoded protein is CASSLAFGHEQYF.

This chain connects TRBV19 to TRBJ2-7, with 7 bases lining up with TRBD1. Germline CDR1 and CDR2: LNHDA and SQIVND (reference sequence). With 4 bases clipped from V and 2 bases from J, the junction kept 2 bases outside the gene matches. The CDR3 runs to 13 residues. Here the CDR3 DNA reads TGTGCCAGTAGTACCCAGGGGGCCTACGAGCAGTACTTC. Protein sequence: CASSTQGAYEQYF. Supplemented by reference TRBV19 and TRBJ2-7, the full variable domain reads DGGITQSPKYLFRKEGQNVTLSCEQNLNHDAMYWYRQDPGQGLRLIYYSQIVNDFQKGDIAEGYSVSREKKESFPLTVTSAQKNPTAFYLCASSTQGAYEQYFGPGTRLTVT.

The J gene is TRBJ2-5, the V gene TRBV7-9; 9 positions agree with TRBD1. The V segment lost 11 bases and the J segment 3 bases; nucleotides outside the gene matches: 13. The V gene's germline CDR1 is SEHNR and CDR2 FQNEAQ (reference sequence). This CDR3 comprises 15 residues. The CDR3 DNA reads TGTGCCGGCGTCGTGGGGACAGGGTTTGAAGAGACCCAGTACTTC. Translated, it gives CAGVVGTGFEETQYF.

The genes are TRBV6-5 and TRBJ1-2; no reliable D call. The CDR3 is made up of 11 amino acids. V lost 6 bases to trimming and J lost 6 bases, with 8 bases between them. Germline CDR1 and CDR2: MNHEY and SVGAGI. As DNA, the CDR3 is TGTGCCAGCAGCCGTTCCCATGGCTACACCTTC. This encodes CASSRSHGYTF.

The chain couples TRBV18 to TRBJ2-6, with D unresolved. V shed 0 bases and J shed 0 bases, with 9 bases lying between them. CDR3 length: 17 amino acids. CDR1 and CDR2 from the germline V gene are KGHSH and LQKENI. The CDR3 DNA sequence: TGTGCCAGCTCACCACCTACATGGAGCTCTGGGGCCAACGTCCTGACTTTC. This translates into CASSPPTWSSGANVLTF.

V usage is TRBV30 and J usage is TRBJ1-2; unclear D gene. This CDR3 spans 11 amino acids. Germline V CDR1 and CDR2: GTSNPN, SVGIG (reference sequence). Trimming stripped 0 bases from V and 7 bases from J, with 6 bases between. The CDR3, as DNA: TGTGCCTGGAGTGTACTTGGTGGCTACACCTTC. It codes for CAWSVLGGYTF.

The chain is built from TRBV19 and TRBJ2-1; 12 bases match TRBD2. The CDR3 consists of 16 residues. CDR1 is LNHDA, CDR2 SQIVND, per germline (reference sequence). Trimming at V came to 4 bases and at J to 10 bases, leaving 11 bases not matched to a gene. The DNA of the CDR3 is TGTGCCAGTAGTAGGGGAACTAGCGGGAGGTCTGGGGAGCAGTTCTTC. It is translated as CASSRGTSGRSGEQFF.

The V gene is TRBV5-1, the J gene TRBJ1-1; 9 nucleotides match TRBD1. Unmatched junction bases numbered 5, after V lost 4 bases and J lost 4 bases. The CDR3 spans 14 residues. Germline CDR1 SGHRS, CDR2 YFSETQ. The CDR3 bases are TGCGCCAGCAGCCCGACAGGGGGGGGCACTGAAGCTTTCTTT. Translation gives CASSPTGGGTEAFF. The full variable domain, completed using reference TRBV5-1 and TRBJ1-1, is KAGVTQTPRYLIKTRGQQVTLSCSPISGHRSVSWYQQTPGQGLQFLFEYFSETQRNKGNFPGRFSGRQFSNSRSEMNVSTLELGDSALYLCASSPTGGGTEAFFGQGTRLTVV.

The V gene is TRBV2, the J gene TRBJ2-7; 10 bases are shared with TRBD2. The ends lost 7 bases at V and 4 bases at J; junction bases unmatched: 7. The CDR3 loop spans 14 amino acids. From germline, CDR1 is SNHLY and CDR2 FYNNEI. CDR3 protein: CASIPPSGSYEQYF. DNA of the CDR3: TGTGCCAGCATCCCGCCTAGCGGGAGTTACGAGCAGTACTTC.

This clone is a singleton in its sample. V is TRBV29-1 and J is TRBJ1-1, with 7 positions matching TRBD1. The CDR3 extends over 14 amino acids. Per germline, CDR1 SQVTM and CDR2 ANQGSEA. The V segment lost 5 bases and the J segment 0 bases; nucleotides outside the gene matches: 6. This chain's CDR3 is CSVMTGFMNTEAFF. As DNA, the CDR3 is TGCAGCGTTATGACAGGGTTTATGAACACTGAAGCTTTCTTT. Combining the CDR3 with reference TRBV29-1 and TRBJ1-1 gives the whole variable domain SAVISQKPSRDICQRGTSLTIQCQVDSQVTMMFWYRQQPGQSLTLIATANQGSEATYESGFVIDKFPISRPNLTFSTLTVSNMSPEDSSIYLCSVMTGFMNTEAFFGQGTRLTVV.

V is TRBV7-2 and J is TRBJ1-2; possible D gene TRBD1, 6 bases. There are 15 residues in the CDR3. Germline V gene sequence: CDR1 SGHTA, CDR2 FQGNSA. Trimming removed 5 bases at V and 1 base at J, with 14 bases between. In nucleotides, the CDR3 is TGTGCCAGCAGCAACTACCGACAGGTTAACTATGGCTACACCTTC. Its translation: CASSNYRQVNYGYTF.

J is TRBJ2-6 and V is TRBV6-5; TRBD1 agrees at 8 bases. V gave up 0 bases and J gave up 9 bases; unmatched junction bases: 4. Germline-derived CDR1 and CDR2 are MNHEY and SVGAGI. This CDR3 comprises 15 residues. The CDR3: CASSYSGQGDNVLTF. CDR3 DNA sequence: TGTGCCAGCAGTTACTCCGGACAGGGCGACAACGTCCTGACTTTC.

The gene calls are TRBV10-3 and TRBJ1-3; the D gene is possibly TRBD1 (5 bases). Per the germline V gene, CDR1 is ENHRY and CDR2 is SYGVKD. The CDR3 loop spans 16 amino acids. Deletions cut 8 bases from V and 6 bases from J, with 23 bases between. DNA for the CDR3: TGTGCCATCCGGGGCAGTGGGGCAGCGGGCATAAACACCATATATTTT. Translated: CAIRGSGAAGINTIYF.

The gene calls are TRBV15 and TRBJ1-5; D perhaps matches TRBD1 (6 bases). The germline CDR1 and CDR2 sequences are LNHNV and YYDKDF (reference sequence). Between the trimmed V and J ends, which lost 6 bases and 5 bases, there was a span of 14 bases. There are 14 residues in the CDR3. This CDR3 reads CATRGGRGHQPQHF. CDR3 bases: TGTGCCACCAGGGGCGGCAGGGGCCATCAGCCCCAGCATTTT.

The chain links TRBV5-8 to TRBJ2-3, with 7 bases aligning to TRBD2. The CDR3 sequence is 14 residues long. V trimming: 1 base; J trimming: 1 base; junction bases outside the gene matches: 0. The germline V gene has CDR1 SGHTS and CDR2 YDEGEE. CDR3 nucleotides: TGTGCCAGCAGCTTGCTAGCGGGCACAGATACGCAGTATTTT. Translation: CASSLLAGTDTQYF.

This chain uses TRBV19 with TRBJ2-1; TRBD2 matches at 9 bases. Germline CDR1 is LNHDA and CDR2 is SQIVND (reference sequence). CDR3 size: 14 residues. The ends lost 2 bases at V and 9 bases at J; junction bases unmatched: 5. The CDR3 is CASSILAGKGEQFF. The CDR3 bases are TGTGCCAGTAGTATACTAGCGGGAAAAGGTGAGCAGTTCTTC.

The chain employs TRBV5-5 and TRBJ2-3; D gene uncertain. Germline-derived CDR1 and CDR2 are SGHKS and YYEKEE (reference sequence). The CDR3 has 12 residues. V was shortened by 1 base and J by 4 bases, with 4 bases between the two germline ends. The CDR3 is CASSLRADTQYF. Here the CDR3 DNA reads TGTGCCAGCAGCTTGAGAGCAGATACGCAGTATTTT. The full variable domain, in which reference TRBV5-5 and TRBJ2-3 provide the parts outside the CDR3, is DAGVTQSPTHLIKTRGQQVTLRCSPISGHKSVSWYQQVLGQGPQFIFQYYEKEERGRGNFPDRFSARQFPNYSSELNVNALLLGDSALYLCASSLRADTQYFGPGTRLTVL.

The chain joins TRBV3-1 (or the pseudogene TRBV3-2) to TRBJ1-4, with D perhaps TRBD1 (5 bases). The CDR3 runs to 17 residues. The germline gives CDR1 LGHDT, CDR2 YNNKEL (reference sequence). V lost 0 bases, J lost 3 bases, and 14 bases lay in between. CDR3: CASSQERRGLANEKLFF. In DNA form, the CDR3 reads TGTGCCAGCAGCCAAGAACGACGGGGGTTAGCTAATGAAAAACTGTTTTTT.

This chain connects TRBV6-2 or TRBV6-3 to TRBJ1-2, with 8 positions matching TRBD1. With V trimmed by 4 bases and J by 4 bases, 5 bases remained unmatched. Germline loops: CDR1 MNHEY, CDR2 SVGEGT. The CDR3 sequence is 14 residues long. Here the CDR3 reads CASSSGGAGYGYTF. CDR3 nucleotides: TGTGCCAGCAGTTCAGGGGGCGCAGGCTATGGCTACACCTTC.

The rearrangement uses TRBV6-6 and TRBJ2-2, with 9 positions matching TRBD2. Germline V gene sequence: CDR1 MNHNY, CDR2 SVGAGI (reference sequence). Trimming cost V 5 bases and J 6 bases; bases outside gene matches: 13. The CDR3 has 17 residues. The CDR3 loop reads CASSRTLSGRASGELFF. CDR3 DNA: TGTGCCAGCAGTCGCACCCTTAGCGGGAGAGCGTCCGGGGAGCTGTTTTTT.

The chain has TRBV2 and TRBJ2-7; 10 bases map to TRBD2. V gave up 4 bases and J gave up 6 bases; unmatched junction bases: 12. Per germline, CDR1 SNHLY and CDR2 FYNNEI. The CDR3 totals 16 residues. DNA for the CDR3: TGTGCCAGCAGTGTTGGAGGGCTAGCGGGAGTCCTCGAGCAGTACTTC. Translation: CASSVGGLAGVLEQYF. Full variable domain (missing parts from reference TRBV2 and TRBJ2-7): EPEVTQTPSHQVTQMGQEVILRCVPISNHLYFYWYRQILGQKVEFLVSFYNNEISEKSEIFDDQFSVERPDGSNFTLKIRSTKLEDSAMYFCASSVGGLAGVLEQYFGPGTRLTVT.

This chain links TRBV10-1 with TRBJ2-1; TRBD2 might be the D (5 bases). Germline V gives CDR1 WNHNN, CDR2 SYGVQD (reference sequence). V was pared by 6 bases and J by 3 bases, with 21 bases between. The CDR3 length is 17 residues. The CDR3 here is CASRGDPDGNFYNEQFF. CDR3 nucleotide sequence: TGCGCCAGCAGGGGAGACCCGGACGGAAATTTCTACAATGAGCAGTTCTTC.

The rearrangement uses TRBV19 and TRBJ2-2; D may be TRBD1 (5 bases). The germline V gene has CDR1 LNHDA and CDR2 SQIVND (reference sequence). V gave up 5 bases and J gave up 5 bases, with 12 bases separating them. The CDR3 runs 14 residues. The CDR3 protein is CASSLRTRTGELFF. The DNA for the CDR3 is TGTGCCAGTAGTCTTCGGACACGTACCGGGGAGCTGTTTTTT.

V gene TRBV18 combines with J gene TRBJ2-7; D remains unclear. This CDR3 region has 15 residues. CDR1 and CDR2 (germline): KGHSH, LQKENI. With 6 bases removed from V and 5 bases from J, the gap between germline ends came to 20 bases. CDR3 sequence reads: CASSPARVGFHEQYF. CDR3 DNA sequence: TGTGCCAGCTCTCCGGCCCGGGTTGGGTTCCACGAGCAGTACTTC.

The chain is built from TRBV11-2 and TRBJ2-1, with 11 bases identical to TRBD2. There are 15 residues in the CDR3. V lost 4 bases and J lost 4; bases outside the gene matches: 3. CDR1 and CDR2 from the germline V gene are SGHAT and FQNNGV. The CDR3 nucleotides are TGTGCCAGCAGCTCGGGACTAGCGGAATACAATGAGCAGTTCTTC. It encodes CASSSGLAEYNEQFF.

V gene TRBV7-3 combines with J gene TRBJ2-5; D perhaps matches TRBD1 (7 bases). CDR3 length: 15 residues. Germline-derived CDR1 and CDR2 are SGHTA and FQGTGA. V lost 1 base to trimming and J lost 6 bases, with 15 bases between them. The DNA for the CDR3 is TGTGCCAGCAGCTTAAAACAGGGGAGCGGGCAGACCCAGTACTTC. Residues: CASSLKQGSGQTQYF.